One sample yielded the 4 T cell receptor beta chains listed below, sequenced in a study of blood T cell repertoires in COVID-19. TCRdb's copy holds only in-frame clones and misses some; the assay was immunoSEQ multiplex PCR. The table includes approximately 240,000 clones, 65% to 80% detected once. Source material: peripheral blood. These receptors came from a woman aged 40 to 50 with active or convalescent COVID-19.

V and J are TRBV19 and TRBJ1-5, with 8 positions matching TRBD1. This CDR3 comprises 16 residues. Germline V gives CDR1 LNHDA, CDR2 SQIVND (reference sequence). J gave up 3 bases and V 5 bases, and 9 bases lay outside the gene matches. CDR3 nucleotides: TGTGCCAGTAGTCCACGACAGGGGTCCACCAATCAGCCCCAGCATTTT. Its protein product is CASSPRQGSTNQPQHF.

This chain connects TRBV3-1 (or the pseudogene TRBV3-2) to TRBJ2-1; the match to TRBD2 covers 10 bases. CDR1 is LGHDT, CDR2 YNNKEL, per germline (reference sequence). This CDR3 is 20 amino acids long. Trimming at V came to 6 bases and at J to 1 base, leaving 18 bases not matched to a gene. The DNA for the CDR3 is TGTGCCAGCAGTAGGGGCTGGGGGCAACTAGCGGGGTCTTCCTACAATGAGCAGTTCTTC. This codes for CASSRGWGQLAGSSYNEQFF.

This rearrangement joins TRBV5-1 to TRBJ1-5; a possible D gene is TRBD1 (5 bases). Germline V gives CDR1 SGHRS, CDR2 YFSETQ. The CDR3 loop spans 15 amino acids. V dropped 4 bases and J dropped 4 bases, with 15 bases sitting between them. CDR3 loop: CASSPEGRENQPQHF. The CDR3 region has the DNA TGCGCCAGCAGCCCGGAGGGCAGGGAGAATCAGCCCCAGCATTTT.

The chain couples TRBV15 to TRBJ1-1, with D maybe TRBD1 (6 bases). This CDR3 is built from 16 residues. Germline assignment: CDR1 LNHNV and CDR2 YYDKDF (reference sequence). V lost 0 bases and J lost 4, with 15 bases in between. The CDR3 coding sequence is TGTGCCACCAGCAGAGATGGGCAGGGGTTGGGCACTGAAGCTTTCTTT. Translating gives CATSRDGQGLGTEAFF. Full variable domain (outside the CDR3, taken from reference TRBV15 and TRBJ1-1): DAMVIQNPRYQVTQFGKPVTLSCSQTLNHNVMYWYQQKSSQAPKLLFHYYDKDFNNEADTPDNFQSRRPNTSFCFLDIRSPGLGDTAMYLCATSRDGQGLGTEAFFGQGTRLTVV.